The entry below gives a single T cell receptor beta chain sequence along with its context. What it binds is not known. The data were produced by immunoSEQ multiplex PCR, yet TCRdb's version contains in-frame clones alone and is incomplete. The sample includes some 120,000 clones, roughly 90% of them seen just once. This specimen comes from a study of T cell responses to AZD1222 COVID-19 vaccine. Notes on the study in general: Repertoire collection took place solely once the T cell response had peaked. The study found Spike-specific TCR breadth and depth rose after two AZD1222 doses.

The source is an adult in good health. The sequences come from peripheral blood, collected on day 0 of AZD1222 vaccination.

CDR3 bases: TGTGCCAGCAGTTTATCCCCAGGCGTGGGGTATAGCAATCAGCCCCAGCATTTT. Its translation is CASSLSPGVGYSNQPQHF. The chain links TRBV28 to TRBJ1-5; D ambiguous. V was clipped by 1 base and J by 0 bases, with 16 bases between them. This CDR3 contains 18 residues. Germline CDR1 and CDR2: MDHEN and SYDVKM.